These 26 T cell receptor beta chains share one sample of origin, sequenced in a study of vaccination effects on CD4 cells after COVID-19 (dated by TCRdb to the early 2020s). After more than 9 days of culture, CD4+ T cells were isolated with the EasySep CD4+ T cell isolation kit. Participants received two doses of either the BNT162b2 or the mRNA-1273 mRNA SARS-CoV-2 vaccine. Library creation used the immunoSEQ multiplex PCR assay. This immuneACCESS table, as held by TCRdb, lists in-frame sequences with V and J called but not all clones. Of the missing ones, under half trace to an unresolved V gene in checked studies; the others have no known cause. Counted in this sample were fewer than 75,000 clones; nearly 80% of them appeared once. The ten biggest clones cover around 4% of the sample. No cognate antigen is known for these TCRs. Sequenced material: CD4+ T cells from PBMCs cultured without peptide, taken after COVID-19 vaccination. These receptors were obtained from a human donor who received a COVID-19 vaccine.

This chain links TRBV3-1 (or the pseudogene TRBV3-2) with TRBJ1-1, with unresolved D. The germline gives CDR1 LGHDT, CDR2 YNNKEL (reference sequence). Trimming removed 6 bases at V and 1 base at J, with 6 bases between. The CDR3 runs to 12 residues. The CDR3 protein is CASRKGNTEAFF. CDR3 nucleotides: TGTGCCAGCAGAAAGGGGAACACTGAAGCTTTCTTT.

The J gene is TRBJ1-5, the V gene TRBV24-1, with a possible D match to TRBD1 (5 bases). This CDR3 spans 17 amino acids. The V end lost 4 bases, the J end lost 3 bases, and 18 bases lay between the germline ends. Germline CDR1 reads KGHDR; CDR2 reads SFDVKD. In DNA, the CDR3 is TGTGCCACCAGTGACCCCAACCGGGCAGGGATCAATCAGCCCCAGCATTTT. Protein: CATSDPNRAGINQPQHF.

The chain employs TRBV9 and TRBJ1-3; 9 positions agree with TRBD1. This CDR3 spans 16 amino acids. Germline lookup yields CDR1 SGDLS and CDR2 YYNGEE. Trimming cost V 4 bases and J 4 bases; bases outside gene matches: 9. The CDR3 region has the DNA TGTGCCAGCAGCCCCCGGGACAGGGATAGGGGAAACACCATATATTTT. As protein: CASSPRDRDRGNTIYF.

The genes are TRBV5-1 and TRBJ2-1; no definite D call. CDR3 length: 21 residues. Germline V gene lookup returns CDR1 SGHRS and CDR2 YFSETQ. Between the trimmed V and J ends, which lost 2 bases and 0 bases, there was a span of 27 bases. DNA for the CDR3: TGCGCCAGCAGCTTTAGGCCTTCGCGCTCTCCAGGCCATATCTCCTACAATGAGCAGTTCTTC. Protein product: CASSFRPSRSPGHISYNEQFF.

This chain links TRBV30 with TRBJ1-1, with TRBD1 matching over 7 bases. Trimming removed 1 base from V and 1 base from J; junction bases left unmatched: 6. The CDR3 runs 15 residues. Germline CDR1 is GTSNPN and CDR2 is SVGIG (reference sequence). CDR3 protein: CAWSEQGPTNTEAFF. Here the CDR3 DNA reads TGTGCCTGGAGTGAACAGGGGCCTACGAACACTGAAGCTTTCTTT. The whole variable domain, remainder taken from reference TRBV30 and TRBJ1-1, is SQTIHQWPATLVQPVGSPLSLECTVEGTSNPNLYWYRQAAGRGLQLLFYSVGIGQISSEVPQNLSASRPQDRQFILSSKKLLLSDSGFYLCAWSEQGPTNTEAFFGQGTRLTVV.

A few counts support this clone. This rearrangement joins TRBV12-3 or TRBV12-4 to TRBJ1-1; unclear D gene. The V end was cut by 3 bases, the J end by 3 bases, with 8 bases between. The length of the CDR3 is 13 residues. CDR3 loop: CASSFLGDTEAFF. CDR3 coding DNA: TGTGCCAGCAGTTTTCTCGGGGACACTGAAGCTTTCTTT.

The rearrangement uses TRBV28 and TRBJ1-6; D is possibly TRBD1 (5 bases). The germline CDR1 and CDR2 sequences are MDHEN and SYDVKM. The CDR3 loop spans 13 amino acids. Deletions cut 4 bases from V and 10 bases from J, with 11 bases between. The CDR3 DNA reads TGTGCCAGCAGTTCAGGGTCACGATCACCCCTCCACTTT. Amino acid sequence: CASSSGSRSPLHF.

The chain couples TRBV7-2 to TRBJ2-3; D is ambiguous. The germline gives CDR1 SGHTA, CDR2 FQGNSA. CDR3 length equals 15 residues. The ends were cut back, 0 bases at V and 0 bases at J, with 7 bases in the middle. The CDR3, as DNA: TGTGCCAGCAGCTTAGCTGTGGGGAGCACAGATACGCAGTATTTT. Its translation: CASSLAVGSTDTQYF.

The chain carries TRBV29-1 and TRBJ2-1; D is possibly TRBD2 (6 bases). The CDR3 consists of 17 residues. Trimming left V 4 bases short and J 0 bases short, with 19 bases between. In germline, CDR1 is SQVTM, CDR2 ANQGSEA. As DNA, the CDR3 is TGCAGCGTTGTGAGTCTAGCGTCGGGGTTCTCCTACAATGAGCAGTTCTTC. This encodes CSVVSLASGFSYNEQFF.

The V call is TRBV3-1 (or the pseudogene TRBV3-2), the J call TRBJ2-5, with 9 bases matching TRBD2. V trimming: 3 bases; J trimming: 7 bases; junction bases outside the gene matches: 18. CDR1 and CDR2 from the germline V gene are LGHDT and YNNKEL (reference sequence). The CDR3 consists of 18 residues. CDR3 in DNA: TGTGCCAGCAGCCAGAGGGTCGGACTAGCGCCCTCGGGGGGGACCCAGTACTTC. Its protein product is CASSQRVGLAPSGGTQYF.

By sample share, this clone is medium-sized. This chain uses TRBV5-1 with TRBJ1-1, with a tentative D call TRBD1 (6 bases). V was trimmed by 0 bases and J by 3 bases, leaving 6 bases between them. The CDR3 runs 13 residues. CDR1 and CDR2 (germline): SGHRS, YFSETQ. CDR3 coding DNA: TGCGCCAGCAGCTTGGACAGGGACACTGAAGCTTTCTTT. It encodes CASSLDRDTEAFF.

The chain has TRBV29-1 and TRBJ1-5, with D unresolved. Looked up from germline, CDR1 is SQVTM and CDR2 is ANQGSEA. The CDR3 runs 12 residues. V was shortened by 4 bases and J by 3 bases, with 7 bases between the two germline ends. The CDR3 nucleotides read TGCAGCGTTGCGGGCGCCAATCAGCCCCAGCATTTT. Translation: CSVAGANQPQHF. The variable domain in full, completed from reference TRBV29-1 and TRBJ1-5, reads SAVISQKPSRDICQRGTSLTIQCQVDSQVTMMFWYRQQPGQSLTLIATANQGSEATYESGFVIDKFPISRPNLTFSTLTVSNMSPEDSSIYLCSVAGANQPQHFGDGTRLSIL.

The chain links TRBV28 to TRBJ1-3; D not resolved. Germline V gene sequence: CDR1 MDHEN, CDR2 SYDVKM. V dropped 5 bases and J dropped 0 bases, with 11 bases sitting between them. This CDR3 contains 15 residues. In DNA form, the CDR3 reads TGTGCCAGCAGTCTGGACGTTTACTCTGGAAACACCATATATTTT. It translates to CASSLDVYSGNTIYF.

The CDR3 nucleotides are TGTGCCAGCAGCCCTAGGACAGCTGACACAGATACGCAGTATTTT. Its translation is CASSPRTADTDTQYF. The chain has TRBV7-9 and TRBJ2-3; maybe TRBD1 (6 bases). The CDR3 totals 15 residues. The germline V gene has CDR1 SEHNR and CDR2 FQNEAQ (reference sequence). V lost 5 bases to trimming and J lost 2 bases, with 14 bases between them.

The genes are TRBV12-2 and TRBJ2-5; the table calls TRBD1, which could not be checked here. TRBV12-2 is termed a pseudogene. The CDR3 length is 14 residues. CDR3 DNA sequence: TGTGCAAGTCGCTTAAAGGACAGGGAAGAGACCCAGTACTTC. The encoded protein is CASRLKDREETQYF.

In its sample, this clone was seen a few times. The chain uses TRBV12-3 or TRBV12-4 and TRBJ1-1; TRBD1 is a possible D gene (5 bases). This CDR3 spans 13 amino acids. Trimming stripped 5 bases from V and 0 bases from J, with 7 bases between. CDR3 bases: TGTGCCAGCAGTCAACAGGTGAACACTGAAGCTTTCTTT. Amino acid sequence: CASSQQVNTEAFF.

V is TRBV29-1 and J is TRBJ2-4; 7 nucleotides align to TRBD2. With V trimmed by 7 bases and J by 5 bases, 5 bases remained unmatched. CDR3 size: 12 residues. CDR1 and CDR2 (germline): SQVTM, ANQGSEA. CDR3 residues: CSALRGENIQYF. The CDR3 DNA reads TGCAGCGCCCTCCGGGGGGAAAACATTCAGTACTTC.

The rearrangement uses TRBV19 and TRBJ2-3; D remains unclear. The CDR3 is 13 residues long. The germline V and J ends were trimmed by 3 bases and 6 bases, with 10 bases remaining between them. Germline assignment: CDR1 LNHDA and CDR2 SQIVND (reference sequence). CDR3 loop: CASSITLGDTQYF. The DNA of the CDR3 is TGTGCCAGTAGTATCACCCTCGGGGATACGCAGTATTTT.

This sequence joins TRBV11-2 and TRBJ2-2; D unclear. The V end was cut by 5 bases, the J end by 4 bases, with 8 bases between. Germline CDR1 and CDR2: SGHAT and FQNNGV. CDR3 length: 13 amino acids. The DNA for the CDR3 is TGTGCCAGCAGCCCGCATGTCACCGGGGAGCTGTTTTTT. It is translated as CASSPHVTGELFF.

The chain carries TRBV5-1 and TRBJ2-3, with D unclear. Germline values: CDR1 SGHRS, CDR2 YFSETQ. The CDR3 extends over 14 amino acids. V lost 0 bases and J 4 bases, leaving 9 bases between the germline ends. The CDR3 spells CASSLGQVADTQYF. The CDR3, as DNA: TGCGCCAGCAGCTTGGGCCAGGTGGCAGATACGCAGTATTTT.

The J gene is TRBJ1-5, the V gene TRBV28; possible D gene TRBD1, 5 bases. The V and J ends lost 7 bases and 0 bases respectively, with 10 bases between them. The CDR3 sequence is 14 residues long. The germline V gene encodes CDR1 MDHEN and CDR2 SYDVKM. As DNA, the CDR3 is TGTGCCAGCACAGGGTTTTATAGCAATCAGCCCCAGCATTTT. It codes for CASTGFYSNQPQHF.

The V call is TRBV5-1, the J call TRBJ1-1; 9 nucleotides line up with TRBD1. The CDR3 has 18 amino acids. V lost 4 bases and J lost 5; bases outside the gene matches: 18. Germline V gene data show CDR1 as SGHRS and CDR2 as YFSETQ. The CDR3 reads CASSGGRDREARATEAFF. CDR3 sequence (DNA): TGCGCCAGCAGCGGGGGCCGGGACAGGGAAGCTCGGGCTACTGAAGCTTTCTTT.

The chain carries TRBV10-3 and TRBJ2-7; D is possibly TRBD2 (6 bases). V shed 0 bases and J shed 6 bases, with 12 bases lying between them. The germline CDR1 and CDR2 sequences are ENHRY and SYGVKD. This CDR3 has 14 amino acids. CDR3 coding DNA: TGTGCCATCAGTGAGTCGGAGGGTGGTGGCGAGCAGTACTTC. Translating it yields CAISESEGGGEQYF.

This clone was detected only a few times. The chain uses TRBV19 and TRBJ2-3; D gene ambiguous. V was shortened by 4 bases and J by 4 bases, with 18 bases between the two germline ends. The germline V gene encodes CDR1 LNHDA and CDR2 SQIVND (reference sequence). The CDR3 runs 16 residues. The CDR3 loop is CASSKEKVRGADTQYF. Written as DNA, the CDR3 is TGTGCCAGTAGTAAGGAGAAGGTTCGAGGTGCAGATACGCAGTATTTT.

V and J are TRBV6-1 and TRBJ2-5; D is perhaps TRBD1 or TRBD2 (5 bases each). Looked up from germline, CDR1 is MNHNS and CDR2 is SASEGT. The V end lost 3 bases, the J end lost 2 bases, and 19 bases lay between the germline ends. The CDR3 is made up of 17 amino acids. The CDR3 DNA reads TGTGCCAGCAGTGACCCTCCGGGACGTACCGTACAAGAGACCCAGTACTTC. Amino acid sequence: CASSDPPGRTVQETQYF.

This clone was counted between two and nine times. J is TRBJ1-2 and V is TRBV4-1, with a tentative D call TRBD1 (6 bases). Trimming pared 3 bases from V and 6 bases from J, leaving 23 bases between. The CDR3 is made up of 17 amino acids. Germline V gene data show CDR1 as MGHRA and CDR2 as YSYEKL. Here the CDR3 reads CASSQPGEGEGGHGYTF. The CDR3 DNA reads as TGCGCCAGCAGCCAGCCTGGCGAGGGGGAAGGGGGACATGGCTACACCTTC.